This T cell receptor (beta chain) emerged from a study of blood T cells in healthy people across ages. Sample-barcoded 5' priming and a J-beta primer mix drove a second PCR of roughly 6 to 12 cycles. Every single cDNA molecule received a tag from a template-switch adaptor with 12 random nucleotides. TCRdb re-called the 5' RACE reads through MiXCR, storing one row per CDR3 protein. Among 550,000 to 800,000 distinct CDR3 sequences, approximately 21% were seen once, and the ten largest hold 3.6%. Germline lookup yields CDR1 SGDLS and CDR2 YYNGEE. This CDR3 has 14 amino acids. Trimming took off 1 base at V and 4 bases at J, with 9 bases between the two ends. General study points: PBMC samples, being unsorted, prevented any conclusive comparison of naive and antigen-experienced cells. Observed TCR beta diversity per million T cells went down as age went up. This fall followed a roughly linear course with age. TCR beta diversity was tightly associated with the proportion of naive T cells.

About this clonotype: The antigen is unknown.

This sequence originates from a man between 65 and 80 years old in good health. The sample consisted of blood. V usage is TRBV9 and J usage is TRBJ2-4, with TRBD2 as a possible D gene (5 bases). CDR3 amino acids: CASSVLGDKNIQYF. The CDR3 region has the DNA TGTGCCAGCAGCGTATTGGGAGATAAAAACATTCAGTACTTC.